This is a list of T cell receptor beta chains from one sample in a study of vaccination and CD4 T cells after COVID-19. No antigen is known for these receptors. Each CDR3 protein gets one entry after TCRdb re-called the PCR reads with MiXCR. The sample has some 8,000 distinct CDR3 sequences, about 31% seen once. The sample consisted of CD4+ T cells from blood, cultured in vitro. Source of these receptors: a human donor in good health. Both conserved end residues are part of each CDR3. A D gene is named only where the DNA matches it firmly. Size is stated for part of the rows, as once, few or many counts, or as a class when the clone is expanded.

d_call j_call v_call clone_size cdr3_nt cdr3_aa
. TRBJ1-4 TRBV28 . TGTGCCAGCAGCCAGGTTGCAGGGGCGAAAACTAATGAAAAACTGTTTTTT CASSQVAGAKTNEKLFF
. TRBJ1-5 TRBV10-2 . TGCGCCAGCAGTGATGGGTTAACGGGTCAGCCCCAGCATTTT CASSDGLTGQPQHF
TRBD2 TRBJ2-7 TRBV28 . TGTGCCAGCAGTACCGAACAGGGCGGGGGGTACGAGCAGTACTTC CASSTEQGGGYEQYF
TRBD1 TRBJ2-7 TRBV19 . TGTGCCAGTAGTGATGACAGGGGCTACGAGCAGTACTTC CASSDDRGYEQYF
TRBD2 TRBJ2-5 TRBV20-1 . TGCAGTATCATTAGCGGGAGCCCAGAGACCCAGTACTTC CSIISGSPETQYF
. TRBJ2-2 TRBV20-1 . TGCAGTGCTAAATTCACCACGGGCACCGGGGAGCTGTTTTTT CSAKFTTGTGELFF
. TRBJ2-1 TRBV25-1 . TGTGCCAGCAGCCAATGGTCTGAGCAGTTCTTC CASSQWSEQFF
TRBD2 TRBJ2-1 TRBV6-2/TRBV6-3 few TGTGCCAGCAGCCCCATTCTAGCGGGAGGCCCCTCCTACAATGAGCAGTTCTTC CASSPILAGGPSYNEQFF
. TRBJ1-1 TRBV20-1 few TGCAGTGCTAGGTTCGGCGGCCTAACTGAAGCTTTCTTT CSARFGGLTEAFF
TRBD2 TRBJ2-3 TRBV20-1 few TGCAGTGCTGAGTCCTGGGGACTAGCGGGAACAGATACGCAGTATTTT CSAESWGLAGTDTQYF
. TRBJ1-2 TRBV7-2 medium-sized TGTGCCAGCAGCCTGGCCCACAGGGCGTCCGGTGGCTACACCTTC CASSLAHRASGGYTF
TRBD2 TRBJ2-5 TRBV5-4 . TGTGCCAGCAGGCTAGCGGGAGTGGCGGAGACCCAGTACTTC CASRLAGVAETQYF
TRBD2 TRBJ2-7 TRBV20-1 . TGCAGTGCTAGAGGTGCCGGGACTAGCGGGAACTACGAGCAGTACTTC CSARGAGTSGNYEQYF
. TRBJ2-7 TRBV6-5 . TGTGCCAGCAGTTACACTGGGAGGCGGTACTTC CASSYTGRRYF
. TRBJ1-1 TRBV7-9 . TGTGCCAGCAGCTTCCGGGAAAACACTGAAGCTTTCTTT CASSFRENTEAFF
TRBD1 TRBJ1-5 TRBV10-3 medium-sized TGTGCCATTGGGACAGATAGCAATCAGCCCCAGCATTTT CAIGTDSNQPQHF
. TRBJ2-3 TRBV19 . TGTGCCAGTAGTATCCGTGGCGGGGCCCCTAGCACAGATACGCAGTATTTT CASSIRGGAPSTDTQYF
. TRBJ2-5 TRBV6-1 medium-sized TGTGCCAGCAGTGTCGGGCCTCTAGCCGGTGAGACCCAGTACTTC CASSVGPLAGETQYF
. TRBJ2-7 TRBV18 . TGTGCCAGCTCACCGGTCCCGGGGCATACTGTCTACGAGCAGTACTTC CASSPVPGHTVYEQYF
TRBD2 TRBJ2-1 TRBV7-9 . TGTGCCAGCAGCTTAGGACTAGCGGAGGTCAATGAGCAGTTCTTC CASSLGLAEVNEQFF
. TRBJ1-5 TRBV27 . TGTGCCAGCAGTTTGATACAGGGCGGCGGTCAGCCCCAGCATTTT CASSLIQGGGQPQHF
. TRBJ2-3 TRBV7-6 few TGTGCCAGCAGCTTAGCCTTGGGGCCGTGGCAGTATTTT CASSLALGPWQYF
TRBD1 TRBJ1-1 TRBV27 few TGTGCCAGCAGTGGGGGGGTAACAGGGGTGGGCACTGAAGCTTTCTTT CASSGGVTGVGTEAFF
TRBD1 TRBJ1-2 TRBV7-9 . TGTGCCAGCAGCGGCGAGGGGGCGCGTGGCTACACCTTC CASSGEGARGYTF
TRBD1 TRBJ2-5 TRBV7-6 few TGTGCCAGCAGCTTAGCCGGGGGACAGGGGAGAGAGACCCAGTACTTC CASSLAGGQGRETQYF
. TRBJ2-2 TRBV20-1 . TGCAGTGCGCCAAAGCGGGCTAACACCGGGGAGCTGTTTTTT CSAPKRANTGELFF
. TRBJ1-4 TRBV20-1 . TGCAGTGCTAGAGCCCCTAATGAAAAACTGTTTTTT CSARAPNEKLFF
TRBD1 TRBJ1-2 TRBV7-2 . TGTGCCAGCAGCTTAGGTCGGGCAGGGGGCGCCTATGGCTACACCTTC CASSLGRAGGAYGYTF
. TRBJ2-2 TRBV7-3 . TGTGCCAGCTCTGGGGCAGGGGCTAACACCGGGGAGCTGTTTTTT CASSGAGANTGELFF
. TRBJ2-7 TRBV7-6 few TGTGCCAGCAGCTTAGATGCGGCAGGGGTCTCCTACGAGCAGTACTTC CASSLDAAGVSYEQYF
TRBD1 TRBJ1-2 TRBV7-9 few TGTGCCAGCAGCCAACAGGGGGATGGCTACACCTTC CASSQQGDGYTF
. TRBJ1-2 TRBV6-1 . TGTGCCAGCACCTTCTTGGGGGCGGTTGGCTACACCTTC CASTFLGAVGYTF
. TRBJ2-7 TRBV6-1 once TGTGCCAGCAGTCCTTCGGGATTTAGGGCCTCCTACGAGCAGTACTTC CASSPSGFRASYEQYF
TRBD1 TRBJ1-6 TRBV7-9 few TGTGCCAGCAGCTTTGGTACAGGGGCTAATTCACCCCTCCACTTT CASSFGTGANSPLHF
TRBD2 TRBJ2-7 TRBV6-2/TRBV6-3 . TGTGCCAGCAGTGGCCAGACTAGCGGGAGAAGCTACGAGCAGTACTTC CASSGQTSGRSYEQYF
TRBD2 TRBJ2-7 TRBV10-3 . TGTGCCATCAGATCCGGGACTAGCCCCCCCTACGAGCAGTACTTC CAIRSGTSPPYEQYF
TRBD2 TRBJ2-7 TRBV28 . TGTGCCAGCAGCCAGAGCCTAGGGACTAGAGTCTACGAGCAGTACTTC CASSQSLGTRVYEQYF
. TRBJ2-6 TRBV15 medium-sized TGTGCCACCAGCAGAGATCAGGGCTCTGGGGCCAACGTCCTGACTTTC CATSRDQGSGANVLTF